This T cell receptor (beta chain) emerged from a study of T cells in Graves' hyperthyroidism and ophthalmopathy. Study summary: Before treatment of any kind, peripheral blood was taken at initial diagnosis. General study results and limits: Among thyroid clonotypes expanded above 0.001, most also appeared in blood.

The trim removed 3 bases at V and 4 bases at J, leaving 5 bases unmatched. This CDR3 contains 15 residues. Germline V gene data show CDR1 as SGHRS and CDR2 as YFSETQ. Fresh peripheral blood, roughly 10 ml, was the source of the PBMCs. What was amplified from RNA transcripts were TCR beta CDR3 regions. The study used the HTBI primer set for a first-round RT-PCR of the TCR CDR3. TCRdb called the multiplex PCR reads again in MiXCR, with one record for every CDR3 protein. The sample contains approximately 600,000 distinct CDR3 sequences, about 14% of which appear only once. Points on this clonotype: Its antigen is unidentified.

The clonotype originates from a woman aged 30 to 39 with Graves' hyperthyroidism that later progressed to Graves' ophthalmopathy. The chain is built from TRBV5-1 and TRBJ2-2; 8 bases fit TRBD1. Input material: blood. The CDR3 sequence is CASSWTGRGTGELFF. The CDR3 coding sequence is TGCGCCAGCAGCTGGACAGGGCGCGGCACCGGGGAGCTGTTTTTT.